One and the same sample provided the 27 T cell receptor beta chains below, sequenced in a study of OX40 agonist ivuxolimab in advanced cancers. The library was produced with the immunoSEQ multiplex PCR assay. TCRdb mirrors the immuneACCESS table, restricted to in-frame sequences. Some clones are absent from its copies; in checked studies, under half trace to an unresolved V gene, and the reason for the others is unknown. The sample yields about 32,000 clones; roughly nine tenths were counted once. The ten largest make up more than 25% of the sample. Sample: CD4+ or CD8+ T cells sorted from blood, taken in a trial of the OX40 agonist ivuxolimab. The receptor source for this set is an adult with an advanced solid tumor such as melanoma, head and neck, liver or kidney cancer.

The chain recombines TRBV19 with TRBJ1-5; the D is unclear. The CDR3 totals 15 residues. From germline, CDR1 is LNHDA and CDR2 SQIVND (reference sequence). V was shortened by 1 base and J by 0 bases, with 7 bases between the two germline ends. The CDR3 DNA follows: TGTGCCAGTAGTATAGGGGTTCTTAGCAATCAGCCCCAGCATTTT. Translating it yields CASSIGVLSNQPQHF.

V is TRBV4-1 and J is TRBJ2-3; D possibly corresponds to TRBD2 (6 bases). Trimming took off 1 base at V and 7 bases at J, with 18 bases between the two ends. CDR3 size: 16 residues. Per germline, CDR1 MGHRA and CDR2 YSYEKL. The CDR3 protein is CASSQGEDPRVHTQYF. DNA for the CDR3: TGCGCCAGCAGCCAAGGGGAGGATCCGCGCGTACATACGCAGTATTTT.

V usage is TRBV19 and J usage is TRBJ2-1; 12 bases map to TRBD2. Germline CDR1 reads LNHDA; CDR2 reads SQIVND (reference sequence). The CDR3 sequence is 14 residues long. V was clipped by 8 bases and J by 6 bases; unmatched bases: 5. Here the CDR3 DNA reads TGTGCCAGTTCCTGGACTAGCGGGGCCAATGAGCAGTTCTTC. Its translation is CASSWTSGANEQFF.

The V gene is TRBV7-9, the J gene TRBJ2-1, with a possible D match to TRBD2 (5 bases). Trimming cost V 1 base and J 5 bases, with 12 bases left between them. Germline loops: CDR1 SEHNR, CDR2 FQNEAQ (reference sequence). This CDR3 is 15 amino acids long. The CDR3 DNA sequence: TGTGCCAGCAGCTTAGTTGGGAGTCCCAACAATGAGCAGTTCTTC. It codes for CASSLVGSPNNEQFF.

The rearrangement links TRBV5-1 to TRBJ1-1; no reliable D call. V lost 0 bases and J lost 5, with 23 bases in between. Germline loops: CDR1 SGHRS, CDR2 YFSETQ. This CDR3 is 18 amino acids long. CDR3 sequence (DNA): TGCGCCAGCAGCTTGGAGCCCCTCCCTCAGAGTCCGCGAACTGAAGCTTTCTTT. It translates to CASSLEPLPQSPRTEAFF.

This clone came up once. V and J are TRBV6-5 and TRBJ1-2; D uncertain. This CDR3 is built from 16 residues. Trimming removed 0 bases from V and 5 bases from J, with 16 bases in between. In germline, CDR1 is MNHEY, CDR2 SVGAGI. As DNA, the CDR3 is TGTGCCAGCAGTTACTCGATATCTGGGCGGCAGTATGGCTACACCTTC. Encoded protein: CASSYSISGRQYGYTF.

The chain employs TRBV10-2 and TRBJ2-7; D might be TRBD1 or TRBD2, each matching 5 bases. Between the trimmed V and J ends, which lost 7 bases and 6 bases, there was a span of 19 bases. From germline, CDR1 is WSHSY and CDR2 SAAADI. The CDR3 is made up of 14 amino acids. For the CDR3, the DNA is TGCGCCAGCACATCCGGGACGATAACTGCCGAGCAGTACTTC. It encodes CASTSGTITAEQYF.

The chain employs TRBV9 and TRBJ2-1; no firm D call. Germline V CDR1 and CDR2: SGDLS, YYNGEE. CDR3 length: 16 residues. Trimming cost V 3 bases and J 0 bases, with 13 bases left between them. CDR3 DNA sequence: TGTGCCAGCAGCGCCCGGACCAGCGTCTCCTACAATGAGCAGTTCTTC. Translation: CASSARTSVSYNEQFF. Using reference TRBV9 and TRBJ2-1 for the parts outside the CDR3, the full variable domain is DSGVTQTPKHLITATGQRVTLRCSPRSGDLSVYWYQQSLDQGLQFLIQYYNGEERAKGNILERFSAQQFPDLHSELNLSSLELGDSALYFCASSARTSVSYNEQFFGPGTRLTVL.

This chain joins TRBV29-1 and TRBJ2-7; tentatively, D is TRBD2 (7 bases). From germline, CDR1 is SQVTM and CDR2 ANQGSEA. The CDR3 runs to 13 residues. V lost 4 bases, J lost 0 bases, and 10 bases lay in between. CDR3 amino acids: CSVGGGLSYEQYF. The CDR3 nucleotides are TGCAGCGTTGGGGGGGGCCTCTCCTACGAGCAGTACTTC.

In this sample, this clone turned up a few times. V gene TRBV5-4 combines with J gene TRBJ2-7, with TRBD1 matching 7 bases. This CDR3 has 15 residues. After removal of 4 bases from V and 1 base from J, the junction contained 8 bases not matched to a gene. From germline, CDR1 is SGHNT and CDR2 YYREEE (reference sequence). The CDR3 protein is CASSPYRGRSYEQYF. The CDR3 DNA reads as TGTGCCAGCAGCCCGTACAGGGGAAGGTCCTACGAGCAGTACTTC.

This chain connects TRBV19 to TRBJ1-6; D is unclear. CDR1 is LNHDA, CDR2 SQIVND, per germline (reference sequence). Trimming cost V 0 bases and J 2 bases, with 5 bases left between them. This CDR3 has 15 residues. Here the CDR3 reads CASSIDGTYNSPLHF. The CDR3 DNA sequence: TGTGCCAGTAGTATAGACGGTACCTATAATTCACCCCTCCACTTT.

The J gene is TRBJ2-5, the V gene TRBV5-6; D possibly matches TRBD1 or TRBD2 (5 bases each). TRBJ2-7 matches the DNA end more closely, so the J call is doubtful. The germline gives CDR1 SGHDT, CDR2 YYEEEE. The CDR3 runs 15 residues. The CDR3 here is CASSLGQGPSYEQYF. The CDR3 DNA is TGTGCCAGCAGCTTGGGTCAGGGACCATCCTACGAGCAGTACTTC.

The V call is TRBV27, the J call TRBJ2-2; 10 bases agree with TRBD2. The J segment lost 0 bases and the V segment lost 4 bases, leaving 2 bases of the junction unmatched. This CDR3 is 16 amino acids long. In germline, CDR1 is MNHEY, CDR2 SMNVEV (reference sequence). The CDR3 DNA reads TGTGCCAGCAGTTCAGGACTAGCGGCGAACACCGGGGAGCTGTTTTTT. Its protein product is CASSSGLAANTGELFF.

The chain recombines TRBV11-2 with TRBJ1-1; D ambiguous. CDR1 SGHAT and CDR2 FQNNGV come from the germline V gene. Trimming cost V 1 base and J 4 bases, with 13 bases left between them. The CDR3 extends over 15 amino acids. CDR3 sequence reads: CASSLVGRRVTEAFF. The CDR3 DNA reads TGTGCCAGCAGCTTAGTAGGACGCCGGGTCACTGAAGCTTTCTTT.

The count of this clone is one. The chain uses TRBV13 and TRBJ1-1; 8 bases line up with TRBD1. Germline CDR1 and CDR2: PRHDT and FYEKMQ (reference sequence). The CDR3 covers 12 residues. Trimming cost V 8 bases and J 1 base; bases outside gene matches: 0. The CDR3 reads CASDRGNTEAFF. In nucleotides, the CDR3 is TGTGCCAGCGACAGGGGGAACACTGAAGCTTTCTTT.

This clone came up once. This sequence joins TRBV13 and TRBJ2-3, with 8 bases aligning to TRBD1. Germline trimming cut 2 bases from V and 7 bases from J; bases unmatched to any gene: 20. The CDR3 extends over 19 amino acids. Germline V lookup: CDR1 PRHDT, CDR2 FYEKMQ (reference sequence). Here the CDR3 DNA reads TGTGCCAGCAGCTTACAGGGGGCTTTCGCGCCTGAAGACAATAATACGCAGTATTTT. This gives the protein CASSLQGAFAPEDNNTQYF.

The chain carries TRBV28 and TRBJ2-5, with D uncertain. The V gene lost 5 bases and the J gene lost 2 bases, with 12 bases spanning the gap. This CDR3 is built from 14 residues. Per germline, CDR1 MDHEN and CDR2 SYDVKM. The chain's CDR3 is CASSPRLGQETQYF. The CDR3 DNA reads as TGTGCCAGCAGTCCGAGGTTGGGGCAAGAGACCCAGTACTTC.

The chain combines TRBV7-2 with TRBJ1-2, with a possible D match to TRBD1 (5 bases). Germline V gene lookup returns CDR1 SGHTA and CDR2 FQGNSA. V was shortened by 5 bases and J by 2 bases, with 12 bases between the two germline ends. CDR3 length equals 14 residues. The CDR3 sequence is CASSLAGGNYGYTF. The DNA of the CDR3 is TGTGCCAGCAGCCTCGCGGGGGGGAACTATGGCTACACCTTC.

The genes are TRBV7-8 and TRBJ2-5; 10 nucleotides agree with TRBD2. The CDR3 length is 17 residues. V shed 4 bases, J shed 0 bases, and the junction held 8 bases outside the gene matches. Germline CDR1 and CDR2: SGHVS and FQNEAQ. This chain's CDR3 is CASSSPSGSLYQETQYF. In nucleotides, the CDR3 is TGTGCCAGCAGCTCCCCTAGCGGGAGCCTATACCAAGAGACCCAGTACTTC.

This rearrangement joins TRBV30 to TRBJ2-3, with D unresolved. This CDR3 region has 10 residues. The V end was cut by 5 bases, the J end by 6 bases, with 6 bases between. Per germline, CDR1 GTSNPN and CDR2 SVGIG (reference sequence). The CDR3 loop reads CAWGLDTQYF. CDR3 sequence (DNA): TGTGCCTGGGGGCTGGATACGCAGTATTTT.

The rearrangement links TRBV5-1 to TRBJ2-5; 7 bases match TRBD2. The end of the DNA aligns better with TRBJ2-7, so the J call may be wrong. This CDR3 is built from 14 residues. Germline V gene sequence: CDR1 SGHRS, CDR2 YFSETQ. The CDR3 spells CASSLVGSGYEQYF. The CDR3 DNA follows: TGCGCCAGCAGCTTGGTTGGTAGCGGGTACGAGCAGTACTTC.

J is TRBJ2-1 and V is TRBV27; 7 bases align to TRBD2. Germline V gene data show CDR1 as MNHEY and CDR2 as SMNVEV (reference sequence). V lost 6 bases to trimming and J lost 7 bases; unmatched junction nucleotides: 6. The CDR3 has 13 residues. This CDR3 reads CASSWGGRNEQFF. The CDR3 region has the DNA TGTGCCAGCAGCTGGGGGGGTCGTAATGAGCAGTTCTTC.

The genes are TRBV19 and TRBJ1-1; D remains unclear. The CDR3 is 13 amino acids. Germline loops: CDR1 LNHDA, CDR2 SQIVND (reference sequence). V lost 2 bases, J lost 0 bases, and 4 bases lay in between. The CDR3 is CASSIRLNTEAFF. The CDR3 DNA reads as TGTGCCAGTAGTATAAGGTTGAACACTGAAGCTTTCTTT.

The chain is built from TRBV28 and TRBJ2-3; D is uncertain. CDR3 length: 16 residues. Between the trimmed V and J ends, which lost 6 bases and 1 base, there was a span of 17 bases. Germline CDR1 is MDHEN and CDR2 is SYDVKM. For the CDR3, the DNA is TGTGCCAGCAGCTCAAATTCTAGGCACCGCACAGATACGCAGTATTTT. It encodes CASSSNSRHRTDTQYF.

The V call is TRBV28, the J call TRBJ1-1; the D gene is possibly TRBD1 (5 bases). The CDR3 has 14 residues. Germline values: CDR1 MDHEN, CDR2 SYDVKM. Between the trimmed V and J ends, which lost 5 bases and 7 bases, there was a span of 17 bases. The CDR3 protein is CASSPNIWGDEAFF. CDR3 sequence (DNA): TGTGCCAGCAGTCCAAATATCTGGGGGGATGAAGCTTTCTTT.

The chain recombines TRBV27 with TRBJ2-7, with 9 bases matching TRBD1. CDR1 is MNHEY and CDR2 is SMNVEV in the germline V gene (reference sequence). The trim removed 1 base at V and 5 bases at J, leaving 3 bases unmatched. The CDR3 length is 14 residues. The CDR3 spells CASSLLTGGDEQYF. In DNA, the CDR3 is TGTGCCAGCAGTTTATTGACAGGGGGAGACGAGCAGTACTTC.

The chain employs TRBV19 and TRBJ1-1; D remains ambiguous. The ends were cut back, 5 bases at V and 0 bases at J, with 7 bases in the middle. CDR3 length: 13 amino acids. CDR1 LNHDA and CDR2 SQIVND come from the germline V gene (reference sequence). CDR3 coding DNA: TGTGCCAGTAGTCAAAGAATGAACACTGAAGCTTTCTTT. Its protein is CASSQRMNTEAFF. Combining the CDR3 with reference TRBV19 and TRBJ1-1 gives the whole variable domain DGGITQSPKYLFRKEGQNVTLSCEQNLNHDAMYWYRQDPGQGLRLIYYSQIVNDFQKGDIAEGYSVSREKKESFPLTVTSAQKNPTAFYLCASSQRMNTEAFFGQGTRLTVV.